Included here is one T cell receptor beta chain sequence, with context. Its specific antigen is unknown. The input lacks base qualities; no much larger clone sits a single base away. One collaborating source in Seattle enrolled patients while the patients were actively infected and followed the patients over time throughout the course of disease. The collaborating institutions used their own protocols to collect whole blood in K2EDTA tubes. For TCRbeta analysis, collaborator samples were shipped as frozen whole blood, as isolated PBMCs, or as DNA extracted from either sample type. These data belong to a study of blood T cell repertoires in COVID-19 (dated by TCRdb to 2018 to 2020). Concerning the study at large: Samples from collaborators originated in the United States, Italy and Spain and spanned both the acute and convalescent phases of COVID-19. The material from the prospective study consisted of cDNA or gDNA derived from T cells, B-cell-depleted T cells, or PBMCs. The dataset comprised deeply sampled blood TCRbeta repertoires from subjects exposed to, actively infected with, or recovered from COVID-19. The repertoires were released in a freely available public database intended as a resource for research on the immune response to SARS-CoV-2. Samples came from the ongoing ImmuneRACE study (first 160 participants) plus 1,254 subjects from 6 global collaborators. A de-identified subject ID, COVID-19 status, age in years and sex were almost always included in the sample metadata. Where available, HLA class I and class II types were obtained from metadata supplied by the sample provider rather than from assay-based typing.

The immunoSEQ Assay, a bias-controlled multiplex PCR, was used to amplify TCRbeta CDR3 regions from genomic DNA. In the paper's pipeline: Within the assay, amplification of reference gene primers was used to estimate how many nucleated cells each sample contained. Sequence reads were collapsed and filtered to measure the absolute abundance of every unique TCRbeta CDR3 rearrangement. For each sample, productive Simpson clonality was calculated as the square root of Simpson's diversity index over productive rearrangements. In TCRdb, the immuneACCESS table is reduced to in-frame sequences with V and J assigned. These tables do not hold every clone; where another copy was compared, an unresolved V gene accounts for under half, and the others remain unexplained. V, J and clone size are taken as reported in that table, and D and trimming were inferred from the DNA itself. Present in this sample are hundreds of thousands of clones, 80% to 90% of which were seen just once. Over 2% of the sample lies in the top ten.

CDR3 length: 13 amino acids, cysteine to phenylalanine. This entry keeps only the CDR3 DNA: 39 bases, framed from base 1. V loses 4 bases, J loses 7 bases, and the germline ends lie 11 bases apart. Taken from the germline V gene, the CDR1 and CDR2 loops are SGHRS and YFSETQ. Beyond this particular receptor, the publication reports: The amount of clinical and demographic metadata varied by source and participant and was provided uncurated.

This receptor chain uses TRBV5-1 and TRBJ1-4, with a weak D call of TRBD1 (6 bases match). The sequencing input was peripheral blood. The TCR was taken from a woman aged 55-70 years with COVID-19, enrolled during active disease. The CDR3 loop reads CASSVQGIEKLFF. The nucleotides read TGCGCCAGCAGCGTACAGGGAATTGAAAAACTGTTTTTT.